This T cell receptor beta chain was retrieved from a study of blood T cell dynamics during melanoma immunotherapy. Sample time point: pre-treatment baseline. Profiled with immunoSEQ multiplex PCR; TCRdb holds only in-frame clones, not every one. The table lists about 13,000 clones, roughly 89% of them singletons. Sequenced material: blood, taken from a patient treated with checkpoint blockade. The sequence was collected from a human donor with melanoma.

The CDR3 region has the DNA TGTGCCAGCTCACCAAAGGGCCAAGTTTCCTACAATGAGCAGTTCTTC. Its translation is CASSPKGQVSYNEQFF. This chain links TRBV18 with TRBJ2-1; D not resolved. The CDR3 extends over 16 amino acids. Trimming shortened V by 2 bases and J by 1 base, and 12 bases separated the two germline ends. Germline assignment: CDR1 KGHSH and CDR2 LQKENI.